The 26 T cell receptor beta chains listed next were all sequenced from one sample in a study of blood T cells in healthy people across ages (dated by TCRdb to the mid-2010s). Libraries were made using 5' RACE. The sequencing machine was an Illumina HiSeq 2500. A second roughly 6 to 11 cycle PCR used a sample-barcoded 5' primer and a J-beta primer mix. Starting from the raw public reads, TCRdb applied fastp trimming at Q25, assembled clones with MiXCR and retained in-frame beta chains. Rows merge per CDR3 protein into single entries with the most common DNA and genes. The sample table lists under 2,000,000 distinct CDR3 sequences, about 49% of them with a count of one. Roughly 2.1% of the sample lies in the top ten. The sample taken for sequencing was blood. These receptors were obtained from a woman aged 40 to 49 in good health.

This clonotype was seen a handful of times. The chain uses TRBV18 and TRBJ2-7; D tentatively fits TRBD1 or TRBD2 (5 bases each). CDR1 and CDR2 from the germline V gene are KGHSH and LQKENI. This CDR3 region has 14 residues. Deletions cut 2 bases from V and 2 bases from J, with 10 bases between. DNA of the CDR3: TGTGCCAGCTCACCAGGGACGGAGCCCTACGAGCAGTACTTC. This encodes CASSPGTEPYEQYF.

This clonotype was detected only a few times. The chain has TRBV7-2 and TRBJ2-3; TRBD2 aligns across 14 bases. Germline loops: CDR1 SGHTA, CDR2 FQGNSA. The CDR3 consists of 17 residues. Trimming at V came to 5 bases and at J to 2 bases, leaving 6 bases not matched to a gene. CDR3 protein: CASSIRTSGGFTDTQYF. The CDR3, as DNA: TGTGCCAGCAGCATCCGGACTAGCGGGGGGTTCACAGATACGCAGTATTTT.

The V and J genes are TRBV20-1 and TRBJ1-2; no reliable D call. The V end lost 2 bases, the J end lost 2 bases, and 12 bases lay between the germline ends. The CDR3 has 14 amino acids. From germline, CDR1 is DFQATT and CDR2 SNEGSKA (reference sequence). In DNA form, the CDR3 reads TGCAGTGCTAGATACCCGGGGAAGAACTATGGCTACACCTTC. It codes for CSARYPGKNYGYTF.

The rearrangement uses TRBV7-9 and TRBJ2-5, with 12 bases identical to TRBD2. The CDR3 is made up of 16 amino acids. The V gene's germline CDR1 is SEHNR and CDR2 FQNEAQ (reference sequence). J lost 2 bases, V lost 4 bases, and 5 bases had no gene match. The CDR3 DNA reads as TGTGCCAGCAGCTCGATGACTAGCGGGGGTCAAGAGACCCAGTACTTC. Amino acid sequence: CASSSMTSGGQETQYF.

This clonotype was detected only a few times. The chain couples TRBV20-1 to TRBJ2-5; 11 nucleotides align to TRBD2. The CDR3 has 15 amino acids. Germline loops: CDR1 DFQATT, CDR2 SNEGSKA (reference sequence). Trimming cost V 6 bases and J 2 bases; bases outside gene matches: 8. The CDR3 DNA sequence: TGCAGTGCAAATCTAGCGGGGGGACCACAAGAGACCCAGTACTTC. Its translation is CSANLAGGPQETQYF.

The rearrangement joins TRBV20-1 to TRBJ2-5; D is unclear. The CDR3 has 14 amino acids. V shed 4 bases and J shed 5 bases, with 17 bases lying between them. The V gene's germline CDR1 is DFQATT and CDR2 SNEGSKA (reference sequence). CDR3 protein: CSATPPVGRETQYF. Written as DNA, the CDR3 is TGCAGTGCTACCCCTCCGGTTGGGCGGGAGACCCAGTACTTC.

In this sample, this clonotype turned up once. CDR3: CASTGWTGGETQYF. CDR3 in DNA: TGTGCCAGCACGGGGTGGACAGGGGGAGAGACCCAGTACTTC. The chain links TRBV6-1 to TRBJ2-5; 10 bases are a match to TRBD1. The CDR3 extends over 14 amino acids. V dropped 7 bases and J dropped 4; count of bases not matched to a gene: 6. The germline V gene has CDR1 MNHNS and CDR2 SASEGT.

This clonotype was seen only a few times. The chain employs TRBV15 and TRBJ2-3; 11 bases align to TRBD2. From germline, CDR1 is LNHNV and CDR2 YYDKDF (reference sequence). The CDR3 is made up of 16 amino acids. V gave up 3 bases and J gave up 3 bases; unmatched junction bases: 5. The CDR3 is CATSSSSGGTTDTQYF. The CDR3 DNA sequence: TGTGCCACCAGCAGTTCTAGCGGGGGGACGACAGATACGCAGTATTTT.

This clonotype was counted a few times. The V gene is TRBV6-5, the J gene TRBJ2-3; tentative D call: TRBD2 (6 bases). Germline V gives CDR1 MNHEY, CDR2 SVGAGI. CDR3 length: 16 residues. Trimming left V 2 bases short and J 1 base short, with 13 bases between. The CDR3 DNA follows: TGTGCCAGCAGTTACCCGGGGGAGGATGGCACAGATACGCAGTATTTT. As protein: CASSYPGEDGTDTQYF.

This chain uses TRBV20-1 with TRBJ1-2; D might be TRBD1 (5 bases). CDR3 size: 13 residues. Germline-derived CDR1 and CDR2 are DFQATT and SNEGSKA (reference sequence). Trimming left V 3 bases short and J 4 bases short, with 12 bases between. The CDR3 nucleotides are TGCAGTGCTAGGGTTGGCAGGGTCTATGGCTACACCTTC. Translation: CSARVGRVYGYTF.

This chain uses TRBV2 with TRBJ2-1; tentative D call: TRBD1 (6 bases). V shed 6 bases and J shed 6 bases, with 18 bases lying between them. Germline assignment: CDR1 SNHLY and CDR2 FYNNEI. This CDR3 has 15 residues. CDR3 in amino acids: CASSTDGQQGNEQFF. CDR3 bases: TGTGCCAGCAGCACGGACGGCCAACAGGGCAATGAGCAGTTCTTC.

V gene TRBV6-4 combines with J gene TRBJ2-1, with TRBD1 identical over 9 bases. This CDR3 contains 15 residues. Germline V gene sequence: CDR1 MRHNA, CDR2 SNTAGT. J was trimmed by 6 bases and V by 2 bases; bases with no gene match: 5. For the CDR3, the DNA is TGTGCCAGCAGTGACAGGGACAGGGTGCCCAATGAGCAGTTCTTC. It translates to CASSDRDRVPNEQFF.

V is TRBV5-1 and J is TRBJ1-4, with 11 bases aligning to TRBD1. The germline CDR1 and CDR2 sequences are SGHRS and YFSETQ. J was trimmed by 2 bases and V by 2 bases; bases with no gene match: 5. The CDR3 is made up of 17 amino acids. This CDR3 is CASSLRTGGATNEKLFF. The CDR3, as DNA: TGCGCCAGCAGCTTACGGACAGGGGGCGCCACTAATGAAAAACTGTTTTTT.

CDR3 DNA: TGTGCCAGCAGCCAATCCGACAGCCTGGAGGAGACCCAGTACTTC. Translated: CASSQSDSLEETQYF. The V and J genes are TRBV4-2 and TRBJ2-5; D is perhaps TRBD1 (5 bases). The germline gives CDR1 LGHNA, CDR2 YNFKEQ. V was shortened by 2 bases and J by 5 bases, with 15 bases between the two germline ends. The CDR3 is made up of 15 amino acids.

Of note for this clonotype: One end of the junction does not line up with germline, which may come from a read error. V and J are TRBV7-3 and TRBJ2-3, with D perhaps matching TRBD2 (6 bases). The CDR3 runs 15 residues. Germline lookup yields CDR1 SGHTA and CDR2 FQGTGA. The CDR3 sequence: CASSHAGSSTGTQYF. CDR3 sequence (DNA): TGTGCCAGCAGCCACGCGGGGTCTAGCACAGGTACGCAGTATTTT.

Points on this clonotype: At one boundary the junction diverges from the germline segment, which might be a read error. The CDR3 loop is CSAVPVNCGYTF. Written as DNA, the CDR3 is TGCAGCGCTGTTCCAGTTAACTGTGGCTACACCTTC. The gene calls are TRBV29-1 and TRBJ1-2, with D unclear. The germline V gene encodes CDR1 SQVTM and CDR2 ANQGSEA. This CDR3 contains 12 residues.

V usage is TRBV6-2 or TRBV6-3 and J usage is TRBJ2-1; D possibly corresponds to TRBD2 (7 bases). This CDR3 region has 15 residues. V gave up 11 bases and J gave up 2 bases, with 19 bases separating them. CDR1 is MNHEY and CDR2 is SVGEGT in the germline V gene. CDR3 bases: TGTGCCGGAGGGGCCTCGGGGGGCCCCTACAATGAGCAGTTCTTC. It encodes CAGGASGGPYNEQFF.

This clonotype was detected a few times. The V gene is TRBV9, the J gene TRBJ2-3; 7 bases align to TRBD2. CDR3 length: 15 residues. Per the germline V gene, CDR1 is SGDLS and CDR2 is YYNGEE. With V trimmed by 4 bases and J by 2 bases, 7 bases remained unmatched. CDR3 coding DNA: TGTGCCAGCAGCCCCGGGACTATCAACACAGATACGCAGTATTTT. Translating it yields CASSPGTINTDTQYF.

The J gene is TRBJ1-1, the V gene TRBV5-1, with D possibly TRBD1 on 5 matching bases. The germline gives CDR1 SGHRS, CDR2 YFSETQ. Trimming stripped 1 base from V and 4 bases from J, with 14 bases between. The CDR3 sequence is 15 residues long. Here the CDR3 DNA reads TGCGCCAGCAGCTTGTACGGGGGAGGTAGCACTGAAGCTTTCTTT. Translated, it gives CASSLYGGGSTEAFF.

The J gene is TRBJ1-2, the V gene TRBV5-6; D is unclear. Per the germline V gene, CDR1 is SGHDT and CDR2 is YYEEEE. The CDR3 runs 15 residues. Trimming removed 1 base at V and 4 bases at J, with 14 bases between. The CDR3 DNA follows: TGTGCCAGCAGCTTGTTAGCAGACCCTTTCTATGGCTACACCTTC. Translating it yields CASSLLADPFYGYTF.

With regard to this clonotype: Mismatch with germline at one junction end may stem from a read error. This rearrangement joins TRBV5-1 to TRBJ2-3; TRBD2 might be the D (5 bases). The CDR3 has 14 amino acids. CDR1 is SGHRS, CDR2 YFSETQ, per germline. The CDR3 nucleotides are TGCGCCAGCAGCTTGGGAGGGATCACAGAGACGCAGTATTTT. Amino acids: CASSLGGITETQYF. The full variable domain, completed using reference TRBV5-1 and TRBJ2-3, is KAGVTQTPRYLIKTRGQQVTLSCSPISGHRSVSWYQQTPGQGLQFLFEYFSETQRNKGNFPGRFSGRQFSNSRSEMNVSTLELGDSALYLCASSLGGITETQYFGPGTRLTVL.

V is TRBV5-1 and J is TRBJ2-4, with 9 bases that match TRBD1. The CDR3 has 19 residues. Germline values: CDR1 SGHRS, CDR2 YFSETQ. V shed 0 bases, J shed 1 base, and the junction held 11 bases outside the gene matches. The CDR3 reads CASSLDGTGYEVAKNIQYF. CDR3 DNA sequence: TGCGCCAGCAGCTTGGACGGGACAGGGTACGAAGTGGCCAAAAACATTCAGTACTTC.

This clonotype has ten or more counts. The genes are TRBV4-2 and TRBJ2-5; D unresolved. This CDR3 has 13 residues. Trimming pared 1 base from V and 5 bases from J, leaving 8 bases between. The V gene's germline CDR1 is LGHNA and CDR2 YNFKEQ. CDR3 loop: CASSQGSEETQYF. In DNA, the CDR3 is TGTGCCAGCAGCCAAGGTTCTGAGGAGACCCAGTACTTC.

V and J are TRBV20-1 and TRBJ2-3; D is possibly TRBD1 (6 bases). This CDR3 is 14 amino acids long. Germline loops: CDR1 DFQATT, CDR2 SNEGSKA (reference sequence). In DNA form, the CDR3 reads TGCAGGGGGGCCGACGGAACTAGCACAGATACGCAGTATTTT. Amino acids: CRGADGTSTDTQYF.

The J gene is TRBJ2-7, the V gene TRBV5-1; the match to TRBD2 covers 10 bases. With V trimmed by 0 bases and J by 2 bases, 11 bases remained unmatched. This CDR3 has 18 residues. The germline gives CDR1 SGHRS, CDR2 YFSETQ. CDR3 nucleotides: TGCGCCAGCAGCTTGGGGGGAAATAGCGGGGGGTATACCTACGAGCAGTACTTC. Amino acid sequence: CASSLGGNSGGYTYEQYF.

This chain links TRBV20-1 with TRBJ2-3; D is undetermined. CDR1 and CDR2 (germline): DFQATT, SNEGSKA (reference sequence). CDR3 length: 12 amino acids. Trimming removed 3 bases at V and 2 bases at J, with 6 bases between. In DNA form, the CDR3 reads TGCAGTGCTAGCACCTTCACAGATACGCAGTATTTT. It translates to CSASTFTDTQYF.